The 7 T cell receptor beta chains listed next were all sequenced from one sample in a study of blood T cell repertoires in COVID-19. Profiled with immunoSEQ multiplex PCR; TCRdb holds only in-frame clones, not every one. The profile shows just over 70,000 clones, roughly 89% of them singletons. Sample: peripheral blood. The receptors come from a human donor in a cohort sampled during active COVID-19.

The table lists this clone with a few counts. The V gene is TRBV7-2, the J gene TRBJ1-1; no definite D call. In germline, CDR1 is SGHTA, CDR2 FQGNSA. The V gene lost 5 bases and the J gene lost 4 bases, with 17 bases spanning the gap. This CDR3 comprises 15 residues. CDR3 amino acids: CASSRGRTGGTEAFF. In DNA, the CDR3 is TGTGCCAGCAGCCGCGGTCGAACCGGCGGCACTGAAGCTTTCTTT.

CDR3 in amino acids: CASSRGGGRGEKLFF. CDR3 nucleotides: TGCGCCAGCAGCCGAGGCGGGGGGCGGGGTGAAAAACTGTTTTTT. The chain employs TRBV4-3 and TRBJ1-4; possible D gene TRBD1, 6 bases. The CDR3 length is 15 residues. Germline CDR1 LGHNA, CDR2 YSLEER. V was pared by 4 bases and J by 7 bases, with 16 bases between.

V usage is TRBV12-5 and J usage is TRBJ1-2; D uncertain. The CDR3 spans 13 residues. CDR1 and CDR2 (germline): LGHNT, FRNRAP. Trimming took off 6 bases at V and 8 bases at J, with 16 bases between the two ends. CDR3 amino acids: CASGRGALGGYTF. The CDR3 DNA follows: TGTGCTAGTGGCCGGGGAGCCCTCGGAGGCTACACCTTC.

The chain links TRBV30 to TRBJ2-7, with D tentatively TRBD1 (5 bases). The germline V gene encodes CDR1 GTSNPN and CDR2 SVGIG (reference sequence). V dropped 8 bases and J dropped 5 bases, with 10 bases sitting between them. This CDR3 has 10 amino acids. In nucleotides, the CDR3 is TGTGCCGCTGGGGCTAACGAGCAGTACTTC. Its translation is CAAGANEQYF.

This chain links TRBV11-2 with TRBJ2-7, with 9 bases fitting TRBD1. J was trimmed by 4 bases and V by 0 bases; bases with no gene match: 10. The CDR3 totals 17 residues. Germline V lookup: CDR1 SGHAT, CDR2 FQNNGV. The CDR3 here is CASSLDWTGTGFYEQYF. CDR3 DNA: TGTGCCAGCAGCTTAGATTGGACCGGGACAGGGTTTTACGAGCAGTACTTC.

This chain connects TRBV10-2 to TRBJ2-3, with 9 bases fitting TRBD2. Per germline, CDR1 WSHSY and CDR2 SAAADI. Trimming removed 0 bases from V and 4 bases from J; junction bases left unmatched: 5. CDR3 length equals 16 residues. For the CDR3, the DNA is TGCGCCAGCAGTGAGTCGGCGGGGGGGGGCTCAGATACGCAGTATTTT. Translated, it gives CASSESAGGGSDTQYF.

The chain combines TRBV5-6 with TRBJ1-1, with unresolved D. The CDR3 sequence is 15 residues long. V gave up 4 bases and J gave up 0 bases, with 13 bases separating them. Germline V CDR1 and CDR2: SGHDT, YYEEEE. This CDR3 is CASSPEAVMNTEAFF. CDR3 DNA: TGTGCCAGCAGCCCCGAGGCGGTCATGAACACTGAAGCTTTCTTT.